This section outlines one TCR beta chain sequence together with its context. The sample originates from a study of blood T cell repertoires in COVID-19. Before being deemed recovered, Cohort 3 donors had two negative PCRs, clearance, or symptom resolution. Produced via immunoSEQ multiplex PCR; TCRdb's table is partial and in-frame only. The sample shows fewer than 500,000 clones, 87% of them seen only once. Germline CDR1 reads MGHRA; CDR2 reads YSYEKL. The germline V and J ends were trimmed by 3 bases and 0 bases, with 6 bases remaining between them. The CDR3 sequence is 14 residues long. The sequenced material came from PBMCs or T cells enriched from blood (not recorded which). This receptor was identified in a woman aged 18-29 years who had recovered from COVID-19. The chain couples TRBV4-1 to TRBJ1-5; D remains unclear. The CDR3 DNA reads TGCGCCAGCAGCCATACTTCTAGCAATCAGCCCCAGCATTTT. The encoded protein is CASSHTSSNQPQHF.